This TCR beta chain came from a study of response to subunit inactivated influenza vaccine. Findings and caveats of the study: That few new T cells are recruited by each seasonal influenza vaccination was the authors' suggestion.

A note on this clonotype: What it recognizes is unknown.

Germline V gene data show CDR1 as SGHVS and CDR2 as FNYEAQ. The CDR3 has 15 amino acids. V was clipped by 5 bases and J by 10 bases; unmatched bases: 7. TCRdb called the RT-PCR reads again in MiXCR, with one record for every CDR3 protein. The profile shows some 480,000 distinct CDR3 sequences, approximately 11% of them singletons. The chain links TRBV7-6 to TRBJ2-1; the match to TRBD2 covers 14 bases. Sequencing was performed on PBMCs from blood, taken roughly 6 weeks after vaccination. This clonotype was obtained from a man aged 45 to 65 who received an inactivated influenza vaccine. CDR3 sequence (DNA): TGTGCCAGCAGCCCTCGACTAGCGGGGGGGCGCGAGCAGTTCTTC. As protein: CASSPRLAGGREQFF.